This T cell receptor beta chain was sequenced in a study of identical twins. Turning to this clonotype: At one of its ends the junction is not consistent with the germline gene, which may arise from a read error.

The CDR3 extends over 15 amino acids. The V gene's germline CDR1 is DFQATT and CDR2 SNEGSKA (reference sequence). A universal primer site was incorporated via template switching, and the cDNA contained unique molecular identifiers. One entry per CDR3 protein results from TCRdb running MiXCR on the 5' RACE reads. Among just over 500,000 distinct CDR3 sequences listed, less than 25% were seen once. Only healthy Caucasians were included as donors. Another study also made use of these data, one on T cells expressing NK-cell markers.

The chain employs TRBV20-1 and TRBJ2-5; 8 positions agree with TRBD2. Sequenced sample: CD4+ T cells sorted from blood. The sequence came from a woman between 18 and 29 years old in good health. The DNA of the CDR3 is TGCAGTGCGGCTAATCCGCGGGGGGATGGGGAGACCCTGTACTTC. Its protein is CSAANPRGDGETLYF.